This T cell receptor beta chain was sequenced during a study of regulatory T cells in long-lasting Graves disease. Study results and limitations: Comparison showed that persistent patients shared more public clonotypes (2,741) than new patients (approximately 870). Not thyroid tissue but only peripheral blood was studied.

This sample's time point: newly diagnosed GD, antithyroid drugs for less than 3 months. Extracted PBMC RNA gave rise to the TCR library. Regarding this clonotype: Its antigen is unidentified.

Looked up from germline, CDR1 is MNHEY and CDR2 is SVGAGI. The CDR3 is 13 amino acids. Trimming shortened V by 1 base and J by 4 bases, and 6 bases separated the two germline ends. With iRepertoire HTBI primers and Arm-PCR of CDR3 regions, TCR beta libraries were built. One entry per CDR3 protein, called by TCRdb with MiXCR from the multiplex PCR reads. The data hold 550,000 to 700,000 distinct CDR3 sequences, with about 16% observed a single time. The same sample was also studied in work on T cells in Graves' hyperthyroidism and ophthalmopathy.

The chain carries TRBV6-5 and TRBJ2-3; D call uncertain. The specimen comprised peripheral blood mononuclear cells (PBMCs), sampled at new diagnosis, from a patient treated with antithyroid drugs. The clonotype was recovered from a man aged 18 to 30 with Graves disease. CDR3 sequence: CASSYFWSDTQYF. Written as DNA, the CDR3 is TGTGCCAGCAGTTACTTCTGGTCAGATACGCAGTATTTT.